This T cell receptor (beta chain) came from a study of control samples from healthy donors and cancer patients. Measured with immunoSEQ multiplex PCR; TCRdb has only the in-frame clones, and not every one. Among roughly 150,000 clones listed, 85% to 95% were seen once. This clone is a singleton in its sample. The V and J ends lost 4 bases and 2 bases respectively, with 12 bases between them. The CDR3 has 14 amino acids. CDR1 and CDR2 from the germline V gene are SGHRS and YFSETQ. What was sequenced was blood. V and J are TRBV5-1 and TRBJ2-5; D call uncertain. The clonotype originates from a man aged 45-65 years in good health. The CDR3 spells CASSLVAAQETQYF. CDR3 bases: TGCGCCAGCAGCCTGGTGGCAGCGCAAGAGACCCAGTACTTC. The full variable domain, rest sourced from reference TRBV5-1 and TRBJ2-5, is KAGVTQTPRYLIKTRGQQVTLSCSPISGHRSVSWYQQTPGQGLQFLFEYFSETQRNKGNFPGRFSGRQFSNSRSEMNVSTLELGDSALYLCASSLVAAQETQYFGPGTRLLVL.